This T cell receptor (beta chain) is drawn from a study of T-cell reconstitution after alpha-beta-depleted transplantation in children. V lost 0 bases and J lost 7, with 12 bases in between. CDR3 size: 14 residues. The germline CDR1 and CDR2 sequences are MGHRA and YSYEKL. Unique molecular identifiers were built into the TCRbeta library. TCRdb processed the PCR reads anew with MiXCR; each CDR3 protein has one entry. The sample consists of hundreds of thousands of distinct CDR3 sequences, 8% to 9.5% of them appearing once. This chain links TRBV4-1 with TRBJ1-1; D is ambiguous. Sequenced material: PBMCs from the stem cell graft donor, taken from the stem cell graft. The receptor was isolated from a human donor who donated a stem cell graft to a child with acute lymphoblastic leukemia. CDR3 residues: CASSQDLGRDEAFF. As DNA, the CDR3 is TGCGCCAGCAGCCAAGATCTTGGAAGGGATGAAGCTTTCTTT.